The present T cell receptor beta chain was sequenced within a study of blood T cell repertoires in COVID-19 (TCRdb year 2020). About the study as a whole: Samples covering the acute and convalescent phases of COVID-19 were provided by collaborators in the United States, Italy and Spain. The material from the prospective study consisted of cDNA or gDNA derived from T cells, B-cell-depleted T cells, or PBMCs. The dataset comprised deeply sampled blood TCRbeta repertoires from subjects exposed to, actively infected with, or recovered from COVID-19. The repertoires were released in a freely available public database intended as a resource for research on the immune response to SARS-CoV-2. Samples were obtained from the ongoing ImmuneRACE study (first 160 participants) and from approximately 1,200 subjects provided by 6 global collaborators. A de-identified subject ID, COVID-19 status, age in years and sex were almost always included in the sample metadata. Where available, HLA class I and class II types were obtained from metadata supplied by the sample provider rather than from assay-based typing. Broader findings and caveats from the paper: The amount of clinical and demographic metadata varied by source and participant and was provided uncurated.

Of note for this clone: Its antigen has not been determined. A read error may account for a junction end that differs from germline.

CDR1 and CDR2, per the germline V gene, are MDHEN and SYDVKM. The CDR3 runs 13 amino acids, cysteine and phenylalanine included. Only CDR3 DNA remains: 39 bases, in frame from the first base. Another Seattle source contributed samples from volunteer blood donors who had recovered from COVID-19. Collaborating institutions collected whole blood in K2EDTA tubes following their own protocols. For TCRbeta analysis, collaborators shipped samples as frozen whole blood, isolated PBMCs, or DNA extracted from either of those sample types. The immunoSEQ Assay, a bias-controlled multiplex PCR, was used to amplify TCRbeta CDR3 regions from genomic DNA. Under the source paper's analysis protocol: The number of nucleated cells in each sample was estimated by amplification of reference gene primers within the assay. To quantify the absolute abundance of each unique TCRbeta CDR3 rearrangement, sequence reads were collapsed and filtered. For each sample, productive Simpson clonality was calculated as the square root of Simpson's diversity index across productive rearrangements. The table comes from immuneACCESS by way of TCRdb, which keeps in-frame sequences with V and J called. Part of the clones is missing from these tables; in studies checked, under half for an unresolved V gene and the rest for unknown reasons. V, J and clone size are those of that table, while D and trimming were read from the DNA. Across this sample there are about 220,000 clones, with about four fifths seen only once. The ten most abundant clones make up 3% to 3.5% of the sample.

The sequencing sample was made of peripheral blood. The V and J genes are TRBV28 and TRBJ1-1; the best D guess is TRBD1, with 5 bases matching. This receptor was obtained from a woman aged 25 to 45 who had recovered from COVID-19. The DNA sequence is given as TGTGCCAGTCGAATGACAGACCTTAATTTAGATCTCTTT. Its protein product is CASRMTDLNLDLF.